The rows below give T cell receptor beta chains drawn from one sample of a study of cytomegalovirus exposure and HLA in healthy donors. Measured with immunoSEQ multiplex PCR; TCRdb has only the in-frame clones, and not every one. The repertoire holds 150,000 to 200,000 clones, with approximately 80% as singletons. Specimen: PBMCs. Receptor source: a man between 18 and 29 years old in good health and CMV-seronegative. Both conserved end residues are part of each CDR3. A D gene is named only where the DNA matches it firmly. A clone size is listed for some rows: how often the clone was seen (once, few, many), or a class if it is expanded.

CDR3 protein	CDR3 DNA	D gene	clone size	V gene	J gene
CASSLILQGQGYTF	TGCGCCAGCAGCTTGATTTTGCAGGGTCAAGGCTACACCTTC	NA	NA	TRBV5-1	TRBJ1-2
CASSARPDRAGNTEAFF	TGTGCCAGCAGCGCAAGACCCGACAGGGCTGGGAACACTGAAGCTTTCTTT	TRBD1	NA	TRBV5-4	TRBJ1-1
CASSSAGLAGVGEQFF	TGTGCCAGCAGCTCAGCGGGACTAGCGGGAGTCGGTGAGCAGTTCTTC	TRBD2	NA	TRBV11-3	TRBJ2-1
CASSLGGTGGKYGYTF	TGCGCCAGCAGCTTGGGAGGGACAGGGGGCAAATATGGCTACACCTTC	TRBD1	NA	TRBV5-1	TRBJ1-2
CASSPGGSGQPQHF	TGTGCCAGCAGCCCAGGGGGGAGTGGTCAGCCCCAGCATTTT	TRBD1	NA	TRBV7-2	TRBJ1-5
CASSFTTSSYEQYF	TGTGCCAGCAGCTTCACAACCAGCTCCTACGAGCAGTACTTC	NA	NA	TRBV5-8	TRBJ2-7
CTSSQPTRLVVGIQYF	TGCACCAGCAGCCAACCCACTCGACTAGTGGTCGGCATTCAGTACTTC	NA	NA	TRBV1	TRBJ2-4
CASSLGLASNEQFF	TGTGCCAGCAGTTTGGGACTAGCGAGTAATGAGCAGTTCTTC	TRBD2	NA	TRBV27	TRBJ2-1
CASSLSRGGTGELFF	TGTGCCAGCAGCTTATCCAGGGGTGGCACCGGGGAGCTGTTTTTT	NA	few	TRBV11-3	TRBJ2-2
CASSQGGGLAVDEQFF	TGCGCCAGCAGCCAAGGCGGGGGACTAGCGGTCGATGAGCAGTTCTTC	TRBD2	NA	TRBV4-1	TRBJ2-1
CASRGTGGDTDTQYF	TGTGCCAGCAGAGGGACAGGGGGAGACACAGATACGCAGTATTTT	TRBD1	NA	TRBV6-4	TRBJ2-3
CASSQKEMGNTIYF	TGCGCCAGCAGCCAAAAGGAGATGGGAAACACCATATATTTT	NA	NA	TRBV4-1	TRBJ1-3
CSVSSGGSYEQYF	TGCAGCGTTTCCAGCGGAGGCTCCTACGAGCAGTACTTC	NA	once	TRBV29-1	TRBJ2-7
CASSPEPGGTEAFF	TGCGCCAGCAGCCCTGAACCGGGGGGCACTGAAGCTTTCTTT	NA	NA	TRBV5-1	TRBJ1-1
CASRTRVGGYTF	TGTGCCAGCAGAACCAGGGTGGGGGGCTACACCTTC	NA	few	TRBV2	TRBJ1-2
CAISESDRSNQPQHF	TGTGCCATCAGTGAGTCGGACAGGAGCAATCAGCCCCAGCATTTT	TRBD1	few	TRBV10-3	TRBJ1-5
CASSPRESRNIQYF	TGTGCCAGCAGCCCGCGGGAGTCGAGAAACATTCAGTACTTC	TRBD2	NA	TRBV13	TRBJ2-4
CASSPRHTGASGYTF	TGCGCCAGCAGCCCTAGGCACACAGGGGCGTCTGGCTACACCTTC	TRBD1	once	TRBV4-1	TRBJ1-2
CASSLLAEPYNEQFF	TGTGCCAGCAGTTTACTAGCGGAGCCCTACAATGAGCAGTTCTTC	TRBD2	NA	TRBV28	TRBJ2-1
CASSLASGGAYEQFF	TGTGCCAGCAGCTTAGCTAGCGGGGGGGCATATGAGCAGTTCTTC	TRBD2	NA	TRBV7-9	TRBJ2-1
CASSPSGYSYEQYF	TGTGCCAGCAGCCCTAGCGGATACTCCTACGAGCAGTACTTC	TRBD2	NA	TRBV7-8	TRBJ2-7
CASSQQGRTGNTIYF	TGTGCCAGCAGTCAACAGGGGCGTACTGGAAACACCATATATTTT	TRBD1	NA	TRBV27	TRBJ1-3
CASSPHRGLNTEAFF	TGTGCCAGCAGCCCCCACAGGGGTCTGAACACTGAAGCTTTCTTT	TRBD1	NA	TRBV7-6	TRBJ1-1
CASSQVIGQGIYEQYF	TGCGCCAGCAGCCAAGTGATCGGACAGGGGATATACGAGCAGTACTTC	TRBD1	NA	TRBV4-1	TRBJ2-7
CASSYGVEAFF	TGTGCCAGCAGTTACGGAGTTGAAGCTTTCTTT	NA	NA	TRBV6-5	TRBJ1-1
CASSFLQGTIGYGYTF	TGCGCCAGCAGCTTCCTACAGGGTACTATTGGCTATGGCTACACCTTC	NA	NA	TRBV5-1	TRBJ1-2
CAITPTPNYGYTF	TGTGCCATCACCCCGACACCTAACTATGGCTACACCTTC	NA	NA	TRBV10-3	TRBJ1-2
CASSERESQFF	TGTGCCAGCAGTGAGAGGGAATCGCAGTTCTTC	NA	NA	TRBV6-1	TRBJ2-1
CSGKTGAWNEQFF	TGCAGCGGGAAAACAGGGGCTTGGAATGAGCAGTTCTTC	TRBD1	NA	TRBV29-1	TRBJ2-1
CASSGQLITKRGYEQYF	TGTGCCAGCTCGGGACAGCTAATAACCAAGAGGGGGTACGAGCAGTACTTC	TRBD1	NA	TRBV27	TRBJ2-7
CASSSPTDTQYF	TGTGCCAGCAGCTCTCCCACAGATACGCAGTATTTT	NA	NA	TRBV7-9	TRBJ2-3
CASSLGGLAGGRSEQFF	TGTGCCAGCAGCTTAGGTGGTCTAGCGGGAGGACGGAGTGAGCAGTTCTTC	TRBD2	NA	TRBV7-9	TRBJ2-1
CASNRGLEQYF	TGTGCCAGCAACAGGGGGCTCGAGCAGTACTTC	TRBD1	NA	TRBV28	TRBJ2-7
CASSPPQGARQPQHF	TGTGCCAGCTCACCTCCCCAAGGGGCGCGTCAGCCCCAGCATTTT	NA	NA	TRBV18	TRBJ1-5
CAISRGANYGYTF	TGTGCCATCTCTAGAGGAGCTAACTATGGCTACACCTTC	NA	NA	TRBV19	TRBJ1-2
CASSQEGTGFYEQFF	TGCGCCAGCAGCCAAGAGGGAACAGGGTTTTATGAGCAGTTCTTC	NA	NA	TRBV4-3	TRBJ2-1
CAISAGNSNQPQHF	TGTGCCATCAGTGCAGGGAATAGCAATCAGCCCCAGCATTTT	NA	NA	TRBV10-3	TRBJ1-5
CASGSHWRYTF	TGTGCCAGCGGCTCCCATTGGAGATACACCTTC	NA	NA	TRBV27	TRBJ1-2